This TCR beta chain was sequenced in a study of long-term antiretroviral therapy in people with HIV. Study results and limitations: In HIV, the repertoires covered a tighter span of CDR3 lengths than in controls.

Among participants with HIV, every one received treatment in the United States. Cryopreserved PBMC numbered roughly 1-10 million per sample before DNA extraction. The assay used was immunoSEQ (version v3.0), run at survey level. Data came from immunoSEQ multiplex PCR; TCRdb stores just in-frame clones and leaves some out. In the table there are 34,000 or so clones, approximately 81% of which are singletons. Notes on this clone: The antigen remains unidentified.

The CDR3 is 16 amino acids. The germline CDR1 and CDR2 sequences are MGHRA and YSYEKL. The V end lost 3 bases, the J end lost 4 bases, and 16 bases lay between the germline ends. The specimen was unsorted PBMCs, collected approximately 2.7 years before starting antiretroviral therapy. The chain couples TRBV4-1 to TRBJ2-1; the D gene is possibly TRBD1 (6 bases). The TCR was taken from a young woman with HIV. The CDR3 coding sequence is TGCGCCAGCAGCCATGAGTTCGGACAGATATACAATGAGCAGTTCTTC. It codes for CASSHEFGQIYNEQFF.